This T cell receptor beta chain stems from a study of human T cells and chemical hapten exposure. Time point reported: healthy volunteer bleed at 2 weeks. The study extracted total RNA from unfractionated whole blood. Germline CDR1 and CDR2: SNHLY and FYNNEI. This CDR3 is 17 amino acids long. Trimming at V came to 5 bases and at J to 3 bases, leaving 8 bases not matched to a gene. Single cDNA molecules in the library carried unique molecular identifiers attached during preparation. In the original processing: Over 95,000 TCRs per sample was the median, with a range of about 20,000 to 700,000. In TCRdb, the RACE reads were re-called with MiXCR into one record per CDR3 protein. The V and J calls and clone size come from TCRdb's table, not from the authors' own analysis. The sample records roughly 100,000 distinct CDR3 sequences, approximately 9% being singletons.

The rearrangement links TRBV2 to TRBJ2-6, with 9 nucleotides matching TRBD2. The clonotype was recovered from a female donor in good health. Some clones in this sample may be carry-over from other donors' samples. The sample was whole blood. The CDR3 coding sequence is TGTGCCAGCAGTAGCCGGGTAGCGGGAGATGGGGCCAACGTCCTGACTTTC. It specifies CASSSRVAGDGANVLTF.